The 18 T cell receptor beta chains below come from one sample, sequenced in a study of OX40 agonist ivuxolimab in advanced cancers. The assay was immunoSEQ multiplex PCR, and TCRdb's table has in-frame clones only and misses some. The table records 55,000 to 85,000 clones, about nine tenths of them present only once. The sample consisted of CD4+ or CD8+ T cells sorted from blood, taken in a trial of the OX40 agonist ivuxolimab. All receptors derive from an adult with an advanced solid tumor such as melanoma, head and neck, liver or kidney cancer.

The CDR3 is CASSDQVRQYF. The CDR3 DNA sequence: TGTGCCAGCAGTGATCAGGTACGGCAGTACTTC. The rearrangement uses TRBV2 and TRBJ2-7; D not certain. CDR1 and CDR2 (germline): SNHLY, FYNNEI. Trimming removed 3 bases from V and 9 bases from J, with 9 bases in between. The CDR3 spans 11 residues. Using reference TRBV2 and TRBJ2-7 for the parts outside the CDR3, the full variable domain is EPEVTQTPSHQVTQMGQEVILRCVPISNHLYFYWYRQILGQKVEFLVSFYNNEISEKSEIFDDQFSVERPDGSNFTLKIRSTKLEDSAMYFCASSDQVRQYFGPGTRLTVT.

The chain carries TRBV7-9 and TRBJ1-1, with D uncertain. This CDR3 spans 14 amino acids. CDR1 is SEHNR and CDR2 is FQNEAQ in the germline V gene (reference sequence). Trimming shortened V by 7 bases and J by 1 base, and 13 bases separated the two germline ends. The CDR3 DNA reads TGTGCCAGCATAAGCCAGCTGACGAACACTGAAGCTTTCTTT. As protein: CASISQLTNTEAFF.

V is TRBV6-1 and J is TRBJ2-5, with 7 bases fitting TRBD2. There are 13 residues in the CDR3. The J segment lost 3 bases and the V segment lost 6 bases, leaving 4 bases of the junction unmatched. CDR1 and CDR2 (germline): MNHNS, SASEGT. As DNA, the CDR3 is TGTGCCAGCAGCTGGGGAGGGGAAGAGACCCAGTACTTC. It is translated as CASSWGGEETQYF.

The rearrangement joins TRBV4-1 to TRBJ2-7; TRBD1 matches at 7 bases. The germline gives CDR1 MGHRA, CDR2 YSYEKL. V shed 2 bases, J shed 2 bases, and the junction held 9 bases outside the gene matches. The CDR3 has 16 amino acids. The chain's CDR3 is CASSQLNTGTAYEQYF. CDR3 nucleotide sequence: TGCGCCAGCAGCCAATTAAATACCGGGACAGCCTACGAGCAGTACTTC.

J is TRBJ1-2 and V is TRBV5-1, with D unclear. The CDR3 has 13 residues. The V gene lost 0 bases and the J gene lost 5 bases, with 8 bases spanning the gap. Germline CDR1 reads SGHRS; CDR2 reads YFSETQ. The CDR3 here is CASSLDQEYGYTF. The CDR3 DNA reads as TGCGCCAGCAGCTTGGACCAGGAGTATGGCTACACCTTC.

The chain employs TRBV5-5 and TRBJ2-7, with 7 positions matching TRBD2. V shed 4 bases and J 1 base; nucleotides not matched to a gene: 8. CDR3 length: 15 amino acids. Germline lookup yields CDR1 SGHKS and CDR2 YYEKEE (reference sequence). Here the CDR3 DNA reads TGTGCCAGCAGCCCGTGGGAGGGTAGGTCCTACGAGCAGTACTTC. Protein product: CASSPWEGRSYEQYF.

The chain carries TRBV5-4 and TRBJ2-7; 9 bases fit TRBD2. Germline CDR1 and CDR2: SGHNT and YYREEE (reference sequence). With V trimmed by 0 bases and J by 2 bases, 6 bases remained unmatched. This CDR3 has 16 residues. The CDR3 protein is CASSLGGAGGPYEQYF. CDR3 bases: TGTGCCAGCAGCTTGGGAGGTGCGGGGGGGCCCTACGAGCAGTACTTC. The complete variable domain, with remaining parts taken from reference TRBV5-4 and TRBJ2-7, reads ETGVTQSPTHLIKTRGQQVTLRCSSQSGHNTVSWYQQALGQGPQFIFQYYREEENGRGNFPPRFSGLQFPNYSSELNVNALELDDSALYLCASSLGGAGGPYEQYFGPGTRLTVT.

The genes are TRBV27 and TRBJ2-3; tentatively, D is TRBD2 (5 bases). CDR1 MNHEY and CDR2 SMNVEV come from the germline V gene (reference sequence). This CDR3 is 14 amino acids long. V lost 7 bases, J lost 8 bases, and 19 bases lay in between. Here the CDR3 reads CASILGGGRGTQYF. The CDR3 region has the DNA TGTGCCAGCATCTTAGGAGGTGGCCGGGGTACGCAGTATTTT.

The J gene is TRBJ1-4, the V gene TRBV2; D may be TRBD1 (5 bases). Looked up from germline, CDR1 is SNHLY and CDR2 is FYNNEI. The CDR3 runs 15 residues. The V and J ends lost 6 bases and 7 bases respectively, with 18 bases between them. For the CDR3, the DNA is TGTGCCAGCAGGGACCGGGGGGGGAGCGGTGAAAAACTGTTTTTT. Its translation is CASRDRGGSGEKLFF. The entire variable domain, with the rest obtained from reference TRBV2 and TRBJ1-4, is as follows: EPEVTQTPSHQVTQMGQEVILRCVPISNHLYFYWYRQILGQKVEFLVSFYNNEISEKSEIFDDQFSVERPDGSNFTLKIRSTKLEDSAMYFCASRDRGGSGEKLFFGSGTQLSVL.

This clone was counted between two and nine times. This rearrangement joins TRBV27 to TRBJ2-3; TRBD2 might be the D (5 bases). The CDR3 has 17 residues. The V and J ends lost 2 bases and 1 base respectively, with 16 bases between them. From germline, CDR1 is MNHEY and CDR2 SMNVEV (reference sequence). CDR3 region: CASSLGVRVPGTDTQYF. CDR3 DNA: TGTGCCAGCAGTTTAGGAGTGCGGGTTCCAGGCACAGATACGCAGTATTTT.

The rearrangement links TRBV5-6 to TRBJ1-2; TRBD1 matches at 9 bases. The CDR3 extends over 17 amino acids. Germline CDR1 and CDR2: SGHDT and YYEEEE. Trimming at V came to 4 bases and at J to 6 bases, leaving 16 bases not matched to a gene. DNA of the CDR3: TGTGCCAGCAGCCCCCGGGACAGGGTAATGATGGATAATGGCTACACCTTC. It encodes CASSPRDRVMMDNGYTF.

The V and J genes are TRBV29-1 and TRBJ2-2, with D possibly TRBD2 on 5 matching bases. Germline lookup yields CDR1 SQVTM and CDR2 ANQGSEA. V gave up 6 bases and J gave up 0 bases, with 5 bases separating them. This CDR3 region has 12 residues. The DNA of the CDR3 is TGCAGCGTGGGAGCGAACACCGGGGAGCTGTTTTTT. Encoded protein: CSVGANTGELFF.

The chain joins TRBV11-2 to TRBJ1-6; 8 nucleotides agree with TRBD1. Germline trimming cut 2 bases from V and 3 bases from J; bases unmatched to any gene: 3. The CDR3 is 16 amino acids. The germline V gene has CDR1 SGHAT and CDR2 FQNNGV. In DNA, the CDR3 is TGTGCCAGCAGCTTAACAGGGGGGGACTATAATTCACCCCTCCACTTT. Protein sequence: CASSLTGGDYNSPLHF. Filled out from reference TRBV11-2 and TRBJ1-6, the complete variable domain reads EAGVAQSPRYKIIEKRQSVAFWCNPISGHATLYWYQQILGQGPKLLIQFQNNGVVDDSQLPKDRFSAERLKGVDSTLKIQPAKLEDSAVYLCASSLTGGDYNSPLHFGNGTRLTVT.

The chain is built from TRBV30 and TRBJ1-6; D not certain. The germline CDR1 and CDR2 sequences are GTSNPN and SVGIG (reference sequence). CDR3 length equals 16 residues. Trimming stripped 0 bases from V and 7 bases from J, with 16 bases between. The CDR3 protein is CAWSVGLMDGNSPLHF. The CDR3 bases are TGTGCCTGGAGTGTGGGATTAATGGACGGCAATTCACCCCTCCACTTT.

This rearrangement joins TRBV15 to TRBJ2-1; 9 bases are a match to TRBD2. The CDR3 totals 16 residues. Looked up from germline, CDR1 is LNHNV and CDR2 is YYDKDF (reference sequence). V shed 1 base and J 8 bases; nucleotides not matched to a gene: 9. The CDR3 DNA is TGTGCCACCAGCAGAGCTCGGCGGGGGGGCCGGGATGAGCAGTTCTTC. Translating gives CATSRARRGGRDEQFF.

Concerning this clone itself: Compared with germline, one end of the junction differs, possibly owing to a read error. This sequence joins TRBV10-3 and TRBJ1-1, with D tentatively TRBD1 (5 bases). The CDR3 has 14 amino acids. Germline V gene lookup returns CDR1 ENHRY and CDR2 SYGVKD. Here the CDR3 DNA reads TGTGCCAGCACCTTATCCGGGGGGTACACTGAAGCCTTCTTT. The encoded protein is CASTLSGGYTEAFF.

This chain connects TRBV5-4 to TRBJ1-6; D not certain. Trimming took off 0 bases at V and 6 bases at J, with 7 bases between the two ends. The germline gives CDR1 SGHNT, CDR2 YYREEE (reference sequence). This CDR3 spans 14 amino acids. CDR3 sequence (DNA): TGTGCCAGCAGCTTGGCTACAGCTAATTCACCCCTCCACTTT. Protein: CASSLATANSPLHF.

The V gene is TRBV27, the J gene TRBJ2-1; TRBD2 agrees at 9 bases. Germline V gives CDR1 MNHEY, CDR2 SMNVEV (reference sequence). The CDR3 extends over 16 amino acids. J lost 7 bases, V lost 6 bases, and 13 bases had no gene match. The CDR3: CASSPNIAGVVNEQFF. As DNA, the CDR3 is TGTGCCAGCAGCCCCAATATAGCGGGGGTCGTGAATGAGCAGTTCTTC.